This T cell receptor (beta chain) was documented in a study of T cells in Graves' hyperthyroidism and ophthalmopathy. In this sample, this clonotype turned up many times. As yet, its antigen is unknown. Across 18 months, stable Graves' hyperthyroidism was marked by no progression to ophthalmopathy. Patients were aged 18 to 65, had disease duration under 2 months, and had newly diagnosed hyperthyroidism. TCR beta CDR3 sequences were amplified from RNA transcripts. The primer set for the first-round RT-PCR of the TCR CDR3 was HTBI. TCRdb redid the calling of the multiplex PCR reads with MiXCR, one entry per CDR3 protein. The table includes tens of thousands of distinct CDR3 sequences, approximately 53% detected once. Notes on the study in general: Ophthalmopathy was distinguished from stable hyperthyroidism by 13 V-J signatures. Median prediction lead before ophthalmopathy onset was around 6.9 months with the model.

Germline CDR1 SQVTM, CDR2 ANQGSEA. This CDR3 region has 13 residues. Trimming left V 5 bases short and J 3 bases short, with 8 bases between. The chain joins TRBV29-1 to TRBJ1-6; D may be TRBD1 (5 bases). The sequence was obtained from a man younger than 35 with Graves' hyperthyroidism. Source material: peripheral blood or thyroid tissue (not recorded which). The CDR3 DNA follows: TGCAGCGTTCTGACAGACTATAATTCACCCCTCCACTTT. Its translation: CSVLTDYNSPLHF.